This TCR beta chain was identified during a study of CD8 T cells in Susac syndrome. Germline lookup yields CDR1 MNHEY and CDR2 SVGEGT. Trimming took off 6 bases at V and 0 bases at J, with 14 bases between the two ends. This CDR3 region has 15 residues. Reverse transcription of 0.5 to 1 ug RNA was performed with random hexamers. TCRdb used MiXCR to reprocess the immunoSEQ multiplex PCR reads, holding one entry per CDR3 protein. The sample includes under 250,000 distinct CDR3 sequences, around 93% of them seen just once. TEMRA cells were FACS-enriched and CD8+ and CD4+ T cells negatively isolated. Sequenced sample: CD4+ T cells from PBMCs. The receptor's source is a human donor with multiple sclerosis. The chain couples TRBV6-2 or TRBV6-3 to TRBJ1-1; D ambiguous. CDR3 sequence: CASRPLTPMNTEAFF. DNA for the CDR3: TGTGCCAGCAGGCCCTTAACCCCAATGAACACTGAAGCTTTCTTT.